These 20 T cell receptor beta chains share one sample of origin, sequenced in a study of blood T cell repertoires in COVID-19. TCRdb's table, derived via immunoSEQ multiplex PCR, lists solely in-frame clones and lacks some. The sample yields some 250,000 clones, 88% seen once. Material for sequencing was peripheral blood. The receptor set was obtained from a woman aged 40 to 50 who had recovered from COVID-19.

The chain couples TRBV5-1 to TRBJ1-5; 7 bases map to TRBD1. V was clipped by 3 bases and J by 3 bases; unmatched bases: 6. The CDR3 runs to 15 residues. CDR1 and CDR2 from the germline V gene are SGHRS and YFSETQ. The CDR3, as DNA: TGCGCCAGCAGCTACGGGACAGCCTTCAATCAGCCCCAGCATTTT. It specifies CASSYGTAFNQPQHF.

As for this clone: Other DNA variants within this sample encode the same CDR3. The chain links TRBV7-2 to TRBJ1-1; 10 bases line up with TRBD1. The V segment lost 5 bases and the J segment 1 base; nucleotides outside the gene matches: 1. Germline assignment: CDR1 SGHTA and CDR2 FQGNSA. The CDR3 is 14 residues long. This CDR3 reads CASSRDRGNTEAFF. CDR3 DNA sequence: TGTGCCAGCAGCCGGGACAGGGGGAACACTGAAGCTTTCTTT.

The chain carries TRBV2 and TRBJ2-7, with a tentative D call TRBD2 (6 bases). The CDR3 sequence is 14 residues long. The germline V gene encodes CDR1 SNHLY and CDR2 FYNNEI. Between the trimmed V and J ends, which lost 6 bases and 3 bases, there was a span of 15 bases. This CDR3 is CASSPPGSHYEQYF. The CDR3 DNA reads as TGTGCCAGCAGCCCCCCCGGGAGCCACTACGAGCAGTACTTC.

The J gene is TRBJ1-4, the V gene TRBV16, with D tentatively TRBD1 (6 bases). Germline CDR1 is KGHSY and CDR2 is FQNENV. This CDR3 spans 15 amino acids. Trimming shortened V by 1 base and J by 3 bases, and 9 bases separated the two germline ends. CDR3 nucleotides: TGTGCCAGCAGCCAATTGCGGGGGCCTAATGAAAAACTGTTTTTT. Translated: CASSQLRGPNEKLFF.

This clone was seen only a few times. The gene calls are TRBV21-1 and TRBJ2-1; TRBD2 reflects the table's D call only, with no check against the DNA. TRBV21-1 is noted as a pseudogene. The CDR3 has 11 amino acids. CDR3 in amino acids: CARRRPRGQFF. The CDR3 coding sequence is TGTGCCAGGCGGCGCCCCCGGGGGCAGTTCTTC.

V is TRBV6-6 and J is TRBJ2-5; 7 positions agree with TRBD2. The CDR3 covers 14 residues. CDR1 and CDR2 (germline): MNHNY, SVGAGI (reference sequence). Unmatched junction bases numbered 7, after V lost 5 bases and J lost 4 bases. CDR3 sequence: CASSPGGRGETQYF. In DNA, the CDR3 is TGTGCCAGCAGTCCAGGTGGGAGGGGAGAGACCCAGTACTTC.

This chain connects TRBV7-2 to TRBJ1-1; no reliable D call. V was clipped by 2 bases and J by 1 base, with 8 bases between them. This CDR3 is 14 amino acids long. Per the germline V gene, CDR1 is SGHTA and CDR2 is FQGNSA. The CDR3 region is CASSLSRGNTEAFF. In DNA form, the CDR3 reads TGTGCCAGCAGCTTATCTCGGGGGAACACTGAAGCTTTCTTT.

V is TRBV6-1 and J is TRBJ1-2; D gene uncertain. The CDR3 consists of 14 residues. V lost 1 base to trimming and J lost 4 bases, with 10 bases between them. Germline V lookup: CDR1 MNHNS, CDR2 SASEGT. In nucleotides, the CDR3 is TGTGCCAGCAGTGAAGGACCATGGGCCTATGGCTACACCTTC. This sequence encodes CASSEGPWAYGYTF.

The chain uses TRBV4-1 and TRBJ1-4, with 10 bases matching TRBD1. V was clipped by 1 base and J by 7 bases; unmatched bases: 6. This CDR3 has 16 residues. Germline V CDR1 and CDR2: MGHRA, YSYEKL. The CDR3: CASSQGGQGGFEKLFF. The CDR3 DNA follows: TGCGCCAGCAGCCAAGGAGGACAGGGGGGTTTTGAAAAACTGTTTTTT.

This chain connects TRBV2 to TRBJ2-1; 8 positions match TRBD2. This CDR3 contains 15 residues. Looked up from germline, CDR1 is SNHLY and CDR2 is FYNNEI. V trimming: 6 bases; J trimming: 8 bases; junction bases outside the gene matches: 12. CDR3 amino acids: CASSGSGSGLDEQFF. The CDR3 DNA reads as TGTGCCAGCAGCGGGAGCGGGAGTGGTCTAGATGAGCAGTTCTTC.

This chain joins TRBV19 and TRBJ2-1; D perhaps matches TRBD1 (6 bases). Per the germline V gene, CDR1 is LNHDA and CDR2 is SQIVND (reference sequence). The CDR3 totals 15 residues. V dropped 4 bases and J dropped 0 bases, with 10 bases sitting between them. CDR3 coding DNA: TGTGCCAGTAGTAGGGGGCAGGGCTCCTACAATGAGCAGTTCTTC. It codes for CASSRGQGSYNEQFF.

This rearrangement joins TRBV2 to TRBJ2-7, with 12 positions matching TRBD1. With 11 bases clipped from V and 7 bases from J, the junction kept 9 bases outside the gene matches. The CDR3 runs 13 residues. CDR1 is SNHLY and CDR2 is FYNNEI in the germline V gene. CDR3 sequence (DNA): TGTGCCGCGAACCGGGACAGGGGGCTTGAGCAGTACTTC. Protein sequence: CAANRDRGLEQYF.

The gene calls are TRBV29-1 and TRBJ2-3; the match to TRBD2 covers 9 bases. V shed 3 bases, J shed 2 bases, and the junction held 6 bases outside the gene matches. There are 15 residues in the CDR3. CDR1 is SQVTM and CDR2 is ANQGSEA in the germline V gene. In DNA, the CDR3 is TGCAGCGTTGATGAGCGGGAGGACGCCACAGATACGCAGTATTTT. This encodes CSVDEREDATDTQYF.

CDR3 sequence (DNA): TGTGCCAGCACCCCCCGGGGGGGCCCCTACGAGCAGTACTTC. As protein: CASTPRGGPYEQYF. The chain couples TRBV9 to TRBJ2-7, with TRBD2 matching 8 bases. Per the germline V gene, CDR1 is SGDLS and CDR2 is YYNGEE. After removal of 6 bases from V and 2 bases from J, the junction contained 7 bases not matched to a gene. The length of the CDR3 is 14 residues.

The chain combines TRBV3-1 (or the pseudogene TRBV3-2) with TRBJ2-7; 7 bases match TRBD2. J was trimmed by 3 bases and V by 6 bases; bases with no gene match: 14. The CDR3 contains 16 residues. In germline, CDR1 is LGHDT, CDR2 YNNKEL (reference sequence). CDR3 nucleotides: TGTGCCAGCAGTAGAAGTCTGTCTAGCGGTCTCTACGAGCAGTACTTC. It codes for CASSRSLSSGLYEQYF.

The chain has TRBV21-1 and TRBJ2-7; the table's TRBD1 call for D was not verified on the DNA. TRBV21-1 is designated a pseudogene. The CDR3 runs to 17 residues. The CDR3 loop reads CASSPRVGDRSPYEQYV. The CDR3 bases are TGTGCCAGCAGCCCGAGGGTGGGGGACAGGTCCCCCTACGAGCAGTACGTC.

As DNA, the CDR3 is TGTGCCAGTAGTACAGGTAGGACAGCGTTGGATGGCTACACCTTC. This codes for CASSTGRTALDGYTF. The chain is built from TRBV19 and TRBJ1-2, with a tentative D call TRBD1 (6 bases). This CDR3 spans 15 amino acids. V was cut by 4 bases and J by 6 bases, with 18 bases left in between. CDR1 and CDR2 from the germline V gene are LNHDA and SQIVND (reference sequence). The whole variable domain, remainder taken from reference TRBV19 and TRBJ1-2, is DGGITQSPKYLFRKEGQNVTLSCEQNLNHDAMYWYRQDPGQGLRLIYYSQIVNDFQKGDIAEGYSVSREKKESFPLTVTSAQKNPTAFYLCASSTGRTALDGYTFGSGTRLTVV.

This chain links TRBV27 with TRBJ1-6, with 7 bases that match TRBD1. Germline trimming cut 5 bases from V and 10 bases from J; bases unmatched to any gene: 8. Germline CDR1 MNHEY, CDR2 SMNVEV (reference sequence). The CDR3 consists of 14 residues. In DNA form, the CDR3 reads TGTGCCAGCAGTCCCCACAGGGGCGAGTCACCCCTCCACTTT. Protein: CASSPHRGESPLHF.

This CDR3 reads CASSLAAADTQYF. CDR3 sequence (DNA): TGCGCCAGCAGCTTGGCCGCGGCAGATACGCAGTATTTT. The chain recombines TRBV5-1 with TRBJ2-3; D remains unclear. V gave up 0 bases and J gave up 4 bases, with 6 bases separating them. CDR3 size: 13 residues. Per the germline V gene, CDR1 is SGHRS and CDR2 is YFSETQ. Using reference TRBV5-1 and TRBJ2-3 for the parts outside the CDR3, the full variable domain is KAGVTQTPRYLIKTRGQQVTLSCSPISGHRSVSWYQQTPGQGLQFLFEYFSETQRNKGNFPGRFSGRQFSNSRSEMNVSTLELGDSALYLCASSLAAADTQYFGPGTRLTVL.

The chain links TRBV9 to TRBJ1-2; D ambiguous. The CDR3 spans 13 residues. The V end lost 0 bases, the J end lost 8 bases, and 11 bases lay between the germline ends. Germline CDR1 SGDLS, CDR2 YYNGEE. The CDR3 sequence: CASSVGADGGYTF. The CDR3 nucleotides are TGTGCCAGCAGCGTAGGGGCTGACGGCGGCTACACCTTC.